The 20 T cell receptor beta chains listed next were all sequenced from one sample in a study of tumor and adjacent non-tumor tissue in lung cancer (dated by TCRdb to between 2017 and 2018). RNA was isolated from bulk, unsorted tissue, and RNA quality was assessed with a NanoDrop ND-1000 and an Agilent 2100. The normal lung samples consisted of distant non-tumor tissue collected more than 3 cm from the tumor edge. Library prep was done by multiplex PCR. Sequencing used an Illumina HiSeq 2500. TCRbeta libraries were constructed through three rounds of nested PCR with primers (Table S4) according to protocols adapted from ARM-PCR. TCRdb ran its own pipeline on the public reads, namely fastp trimming at Q25 and MiXCR clone calling, and kept in-frame beta chains. When rows share a CDR3 protein, they turn into one entry using the most common DNA and genes. This sample is represented by approximately 100,000 distinct CDR3 sequences; 65% of them were singletons. The ten biggest clones cover around 19% of the sample.

The source material was distant non-tumor lung tissue. The source of these receptors is a man aged 30 to 39 with non-small cell lung cancer.

A word on this clonotype: A read error is possible here, since a much larger clone lies one base away. CDR3 bases: TGCGCCATCAGCCAGCCTCGACAGGAATTCTATAATTCACCCCTCCACTTT. It encodes CAISQPRQEFYNSPLHF. The rearrangement joins TRBV4-1 to TRBJ1-6; D is possibly TRBD1 (6 bases). In germline, CDR1 is MGHRA, CDR2 YSYEKL. The CDR3 is 17 amino acids.

This clonotype came up a few times. Here the CDR3 omits its conserved ending phenylalanine or tryptophan, so a read error is the likely source. V gene TRBV29-1 combines with J gene TRBJ1-2; maybe TRBD1 (6 bases). The CDR3 contains 15 residues. V gave up 3 bases and J gave up 8 bases, with 22 bases separating them. Germline V CDR1 and CDR2: SQVTM, ANQGSEA. CDR3 in DNA: TGCAGCGTTGATGAAGCAGGGGCGATCCTGGGAGGCTACACCCTC. It is translated as CSVDEAGAILGGYTL.

This clonotype was counted at least ten times. The J gene is TRBJ2-1, the V gene TRBV6-6, with 7 bases identical to TRBD1. CDR1 is MNHNY and CDR2 is SVGAGI in the germline V gene (reference sequence). The trim removed 3 bases at V and 13 bases at J, leaving 6 bases unmatched. The CDR3 length is 12 residues. The CDR3 DNA sequence: TGTGCCAGCAGTTATCAGGACAGGAATCAGTTCTTC. Translating it yields CASSYQDRNQFF.

In regard to this clonotype: The CDR3 ends on some other residue instead of the conserved phenylalanine or tryptophan, so this is likely a read error. The J gene is TRBJ2-4, the V gene TRBV6-5, with a tentative D call TRBD2 (7 bases). This CDR3 region has 17 residues. Germline V gene data show CDR1 as MNHEY and CDR2 as SVGAGI. CDR3 loop: CASSWGGWALAKNIQYL. The CDR3 DNA reads as TGCGCCAGTAGTTGGGGGGGCTGGGCCCTAGCCAAAAACATTCAGTACCTC.

On this clonotype itself: Lacking the conserved final phenylalanine or tryptophan, this CDR3 likely reflects a read error. The V and J genes are TRBV20-1 and TRBJ1-1; 7 positions match TRBD1. The CDR3 extends over 17 amino acids. Germline V gene data show CDR1 as DFQATT and CDR2 as SNEGSKA (reference sequence). The CDR3 DNA reads as TGCATTGCTAGAGCGTCCGGGACAGATTACATGAACACTGAAGCTTTCTGT. It yields the protein CIARASGTDYMNTEAFC.

With respect to this clonotype: One junction end does not reproduce the germline sequence, and a read error may be involved. The chain employs TRBV29-1 and TRBJ2-7; tentatively, D is TRBD1 (6 bases). Germline CDR1 is SQVTM and CDR2 is ANQGSEA. CDR3 length: 13 residues. This CDR3 is CSVVGTFSYVQYF. CDR3 in DNA: TGCAGCGTTGTTGGGACATTCTCCTACGTGCAGTACTTT.

This clonotype was seen repeatedly, ten times or more. The genes are TRBV28 and TRBJ1-5; TRBD1 matches at 11 bases. V was pared by 5 bases and J by 6 bases, with 6 bases of the junction left unmatched. This CDR3 comprises 15 residues. Germline V gene sequence: CDR1 MDHEN, CDR2 SYDVKM. As DNA, the CDR3 is TGTGCCAGCAGTCCGCCGGGACAGGGGGGTCAGCCCCAGCATTTT. Protein sequence: CASSPPGQGGQPQHF.

By share of the sample, this clonotype is medium-sized. The chain uses TRBV29-1 and TRBJ2-2; 9 bases agree with TRBD1. The CDR3 length is 13 residues. The V gene end was trimmed by 7 bases and the J gene end by 7 bases; junction bases not matched to a gene: 7. Germline-derived CDR1 and CDR2 are SQVTM and ANQGSEA. The CDR3: CSASQGAGGELFF. The CDR3 coding sequence is TGCAGCGCTTCACAGGGGGCGGGCGGGGAGCTGTTTTTT.

There are a few counts of this clonotype. The junction and the germline gene differ at one end; a read error may be behind it. This chain connects TRBV11-3 to TRBJ1-4, with no clear D. Germline values: CDR1 SGHNT, CDR2 YENEEA. The CDR3 runs 13 residues. CDR3 coding DNA: TGTGCCAGCAGCTTAGTATCCAGTGAAAAACTGTTCTTT. Translating it yields CASSLVSSEKLFF. Based on the CDR3 plus reference TRBV11-3 and TRBJ1-4, the full variable domain is EAGVVQSPRYKIIEKKQPVAFWCNPISGHNTLYWYLQNLGQGPELLIRYENEEAVDDSQLPKDRFSAERLKGVDSTLKIQPAELGDSAVYLCASSLVSSEKLFFGSGTQLSVL.

As regards this clonotype: A read error may account for a junction end that differs from germline. The gene calls are TRBV5-4 and TRBJ2-7; a possible D gene is TRBD2 (5 bases). Germline-derived CDR1 and CDR2 are SGHNT and YYREEE (reference sequence). This CDR3 region has 13 residues. As DNA, the CDR3 is TGTGACAGCAGCGAAGGACTCCTCTATGAGCAGTACTTC. Its protein is CDSSEGLLYEQYF.

This clonotype was counted ten times or more. The V and J genes are TRBV4-1 and TRBJ1-3; D gene ambiguous. Between the trimmed V and J ends, which lost 1 base and 2 bases, there was a span of 9 bases. Germline V gives CDR1 MGHRA, CDR2 YSYEKL. The CDR3 is made up of 15 amino acids. The CDR3 region is CASSQGSNPGNTIYF. Written as DNA, the CDR3 is TGCGCCAGCAGCCAAGGGTCTAACCCTGGAAACACCATATATTTT.

This clonotype was counted between two and nine times. A much bigger clone sits one base away, suggesting this may be a read error. V gene TRBV20-1 combines with J gene TRBJ1-1; 9 bases agree with TRBD1. CDR1 and CDR2 from the germline V gene are DFQATT and SNEGSKA (reference sequence). The length of the CDR3 is 15 residues. Unmatched junction bases numbered 15, after V lost 8 bases and J lost 5 bases. The CDR3 DNA follows: TGCAGTACTGTTCCATTACAGGGGGCGGGGACTGAAGCTTTCTTT. Encoded protein: CSTVPLQGAGTEAFF.

The V call is TRBV11-2, the J call TRBJ2-7; 7 positions match TRBD1. Germline CDR1 is SGHAT and CDR2 is FQNNGV. With 5 bases clipped from V and 0 bases from J, the junction kept 7 bases outside the gene matches. The CDR3 covers 15 residues. For the CDR3, the DNA is TGTGCCAGCAGCCCGGTGGACAGGCTCTCCTACGAGCAGTACTTC. Translation: CASSPVDRLSYEQYF.

A word on this clonotype: The CDR3 does not end in the conserved phenylalanine or tryptophan, so this is likely a read error. No DNA is shown, since the ends of the CDR3 on it are uncertain; the CDR3 is the one TCRdb lists. The gene calls are TRBV12-3 or TRBV12-4 and TRBJ2-1; the D call of TRBD1 is as the table states it, not checked on the DNA. The CDR3 adds up to 11 amino acids, both ends counted. CDR3 amino acids: CASSYRDLRFS.

Details on this clonotype: This CDR3 is missing its conserved last phenylalanine or tryptophan, likely due to a read error. The limits of the CDR3 on the DNA are not certain, so only TCRdb's listed CDR3 is given. The CDR3 sequence is CASTRGQASYEQYL. This chain joins TRBV12-3 or TRBV12-4 and TRBJ2-7; the D call of TRBD1 is as the table states it, not checked on the DNA. Ends included, the CDR3 has 14 residues.

The rearrangement uses TRBV20-1 and TRBJ2-3, with D perhaps TRBD2 (5 bases). From germline, CDR1 is DFQATT and CDR2 SNEGSKA (reference sequence). This CDR3 is 15 amino acids long. Trimming left V 8 bases short and J 10 bases short, with 28 bases between. The DNA for the CDR3 is TGCAGTACGCCGCCACTAGACGAGTCTGGCTATGCGCAGTATTTT. Its translation: CSTPPLDESGYAQYF.

For this clonotype: Relative to the germline gene, one junction end is altered; a read error may explain this. The chain recombines TRBV4-1 with TRBJ2-1; the match to TRBD2 covers 10 bases. This CDR3 is built from 18 residues. From germline, CDR1 is MGHRA and CDR2 YSYEKL. The CDR3 loop reads CVSNHPGTSASPYNEQFF. The CDR3 DNA reads as TGCGTCAGCAACCATCCCGGGACTAGCGCATCCCCCTACAATGAGCAGTTCTTC.

Comment on this clonotype: An end of the junction does not agree with germline; a read error may underlie this. The chain is built from TRBV12-3 or TRBV12-4 and TRBJ1-1; D gene unclear. This CDR3 is built from 13 residues. The CDR3, as DNA: TGCGTCAGCAGTCCCGCGGGAATCGCTGAAGCTTTCTTT. Translation gives CVSSPAGIAEAFF.

The chain combines TRBV5-1 with TRBJ1-1, with D possibly TRBD1 on 5 matching bases. Looked up from germline, CDR1 is SGHRS and CDR2 is YFSETQ. This CDR3 is built from 15 residues. V shed 4 bases and J shed 8 bases, with 21 bases lying between them. The CDR3 sequence: CASSPLGTAGTEAFF. DNA for the CDR3: TGCGCCAGCAGCCCCTTAGGGACTGCGGGCACCGAAGCTTTCTTT.

This clonotype was counted many times. The chain carries TRBV4-1 and TRBJ1-1; D not resolved. CDR1 is MGHRA, CDR2 YSYEKL, per germline. The CDR3 consists of 13 residues. V shed 1 base and J shed 14 bases, with 17 bases lying between them. The DNA for the CDR3 is TGCGCCAGCAGCCAAGTAGGAAGAGTCGTCACGTTCTTT. Protein product: CASSQVGRVVTFF.